The sequence of this T cell receptor (beta chain) was determined in a study of CD8+CD57+ T cells in acquired aplastic anemia. Study background: Sorted CD4+ and CD8+ cells yielded DNA averaging about 3.1 ug.

As for this clonotype: Its antigen is not identified.

CD8+CD57+ cell expansion, shown by flow cytometry, had occurred in the patients selected for sequencing. Study-wide results and limits: It was found that almost 30 CD8+ CDR3 sequences were shared between patients and controls.

Germline CDR1 reads SGHKS; CDR2 reads YYEKEE (reference sequence). Trimming took 4 bases from V and 3 from J, leaving 16 bases between them. The CDR3 has 15 amino acids. Genomic DNA acted as the template from which TCR beta VDJ combination and CDR3 sequence profiling were carried out. Each CDR3 protein is one row after TCRdb ran MiXCR on the reads. The table has approximately 100,000 distinct CDR3 sequences, around two thirds seen once. The receptor was derived from a human donor with aplastic anemia. The chain combines TRBV5-5 with TRBJ1-1; the D gene is possibly TRBD1 (6 bases). Sequenced: sorted CD4+, CD8+, or CD8+CD57+ T cells (not recorded which) from PBMCs. In nucleotides, the CDR3 is TGTGCCAGCAGCCGAAACAGGGTATCGGACACTGAAGCTTTCTTT. Residues: CASSRNRVSDTEAFF. The full variable domain, its missing parts supplied by reference TRBV5-5 and TRBJ1-1, is DAGVTQSPTHLIKTRGQQVTLRCSPISGHKSVSWYQQVLGQGPQFIFQYYEKEERGRGNFPDRFSARQFPNYSSELNVNALLLGDSALYLCASSRNRVSDTEAFFGQGTRLTVV.